The 26 T cell receptor beta chains below come from one sample, sequenced in a study of shared clonotypes between healthy human individuals. Only in-frame clones appear in the TCRdb table, and some are missing; sequencing was by immunoSEQ multiplex PCR. This sample has roughly 2.4 million clones; about 94% occur once, and the top ten carry about 0.13%. Sequenced sample: naive CD4+ T cells sorted from blood. Subset meaning: CD45RA+ positively selected. The receptors originated from a man aged 18 to 29 in good health.

The rearrangement uses TRBV2 and TRBJ2-7; tentative D call: TRBD1 (5 bases). V was cut by 6 bases and J by 7 bases, with 19 bases left in between. The CDR3 runs to 14 residues. Per the germline V gene, CDR1 is SNHLY and CDR2 is FYNNEI. Here the CDR3 reads CASRQQDGVGEQYF. For the CDR3, the DNA is TGTGCCAGCAGGCAACAGGATGGGGTGGGAGAGCAGTACTTC.

V is TRBV5-6 and J is TRBJ1-4; D remains unclear. Trimming cost V 0 bases and J 0 bases, with 6 bases left between them. In germline, CDR1 is SGHDT, CDR2 YYEEEE. The CDR3 length is 15 residues. CDR3: CASSLGPTTNEKLFF. The CDR3, as DNA: TGTGCCAGCAGCTTGGGACCGACAACTAATGAAAAACTGTTTTTT.

V and J are TRBV6-6 and TRBJ2-5; no definite D call. CDR1 and CDR2 from the germline V gene are MNHNY and SVGAGI (reference sequence). CDR3 length: 11 amino acids. The V and J ends lost 7 bases and 4 bases respectively, with 7 bases between them. This CDR3 is CASTQLETQYF. The CDR3 DNA follows: TGTGCCAGCACCCAGCTAGAGACCCAGTACTTC.

The gene calls are TRBV5-6 and TRBJ2-1; 7 positions match TRBD2. V lost 1 base, J lost 4 bases, and 5 bases stayed unmatched. This CDR3 has 15 amino acids. Per the germline V gene, CDR1 is SGHDT and CDR2 is YYEEEE. The CDR3 here is CASSLSSGAYNEQFF. As DNA, the CDR3 is TGTGCCAGCAGCTTGTCCAGCGGGGCTTACAATGAGCAGTTCTTC.

The chain carries TRBV30 and TRBJ2-1; D is uncertain. The germline CDR1 and CDR2 sequences are GTSNPN and SVGIG (reference sequence). Trimming shortened V by 1 base and J by 4 bases, and 8 bases separated the two germline ends. The CDR3 loop spans 13 amino acids. The CDR3 region is CAWSGAIYNEQFF. DNA of the CDR3: TGTGCCTGGAGTGGAGCGATTTACAATGAGCAGTTCTTC.

V gene TRBV5-8 combines with J gene TRBJ2-3; the match to TRBD1 covers 8 bases. Germline CDR1 SGHTS, CDR2 YDEGEE. V shed 4 bases and J 2 bases; nucleotides not matched to a gene: 9. There are 16 residues in the CDR3. CDR3 nucleotide sequence: TGTGCCAGCAGCCTTGGGACAGGACAGACCACAGATACGCAGTATTTT. Translated, it gives CASSLGTGQTTDTQYF.

With respect to this clone: Other nucleotide sequences from this sample produce the same CDR3. V gene TRBV5-1 combines with J gene TRBJ2-3; 10 bases fit TRBD1. This CDR3 is 15 amino acids long. V dropped 3 bases and J dropped 1; count of bases not matched to a gene: 2. The germline CDR1 and CDR2 sequences are SGHRS and YFSETQ. DNA of the CDR3: TGCGCCAGCAGCTCGACAGGGGGCGGCACAGATACGCAGTATTTT. It specifies CASSSTGGGTDTQYF.

The J gene is TRBJ1-3, the V gene TRBV19; D perhaps matches TRBD1 (5 bases). The CDR3 sequence is 16 residues long. V was shortened by 3 bases and J by 2 bases, with 14 bases between the two germline ends. The V gene's germline CDR1 is LNHDA and CDR2 SQIVND (reference sequence). As DNA, the CDR3 is TGTGCCAGTAGTATTCTCGGGACCGCCGCTGGAAACACCATATATTTT. It translates to CASSILGTAAGNTIYF. Supplemented by reference TRBV19 and TRBJ1-3, the full variable domain reads DGGITQSPKYLFRKEGQNVTLSCEQNLNHDAMYWYRQDPGQGLRLIYYSQIVNDFQKGDIAEGYSVSREKKESFPLTVTSAQKNPTAFYLCASSILGTAAGNTIYFGEGSWLTVV.

This chain joins TRBV7-2 and TRBJ2-5; D unresolved. CDR3 length: 14 amino acids. Trimming removed 5 bases from V and 0 bases from J, with 10 bases in between. Germline V lookup: CDR1 SGHTA, CDR2 FQGNSA. CDR3 DNA sequence: TGTGCCAGCAGCCCACGGACCCACCAAGAGACCCAGTACTTC. Translation: CASSPRTHQETQYF.

This clone was picked up one time. The CDR3 nucleotides read TGTGCCTGGACGGGGGGGCCGGAGACCCAGTACTTC. Protein: CAWTGGPETQYF. The chain uses TRBV30 and TRBJ2-5, with 8 bases fitting TRBD2. Germline CDR1 and CDR2: GTSNPN and SVGIG (reference sequence). The CDR3 has 12 residues. V lost 4 bases to trimming and J lost 5 bases; unmatched junction nucleotides: 3.

CDR3 in amino acids: CATASGRKTDTQYF. The CDR3 region has the DNA TGTGCCACCGCCAGCGGGAGAAAAACAGATACGCAGTATTTT. This chain uses TRBV10-3 with TRBJ2-3, with 8 positions matching TRBD2. The CDR3 is 14 amino acids. The V segment lost 10 bases and the J segment 3 bases; nucleotides outside the gene matches: 9. The V gene's germline CDR1 is ENHRY and CDR2 SYGVKD.

The genes are TRBV5-6 and TRBJ1-5; TRBD1 aligns across 7 bases. Germline-derived CDR1 and CDR2 are SGHDT and YYEEEE. V lost 6 bases and J lost 4; bases outside the gene matches: 13. The CDR3 extends over 16 amino acids. CDR3 sequence: CASTRWAGGVNQPQHF. The CDR3 region has the DNA TGTGCCAGCACCCGGTGGGCAGGGGGTGTGAATCAGCCCCAGCATTTT.

The gene calls are TRBV2 and TRBJ2-7; D perhaps matches TRBD1 (7 bases). The germline V gene has CDR1 SNHLY and CDR2 FYNNEI. The V gene lost 6 bases and the J gene lost 4 bases, with 16 bases spanning the gap. This CDR3 comprises 14 residues. In DNA form, the CDR3 reads TGTGCCAGCAGCCCCGGGGGACAGATATACGAGCAGTACTTC. Translating gives CASSPGGQIYEQYF.

V and J are TRBV9 and TRBJ2-7; D tentatively reads TRBD1 or TRBD2 (7 bases each). CDR1 is SGDLS and CDR2 is YYNGEE in the germline V gene. The CDR3 has 15 residues. Trimming took 3 bases from V and 4 from J, leaving 17 bases between them. The CDR3 loop reads CASSEGGGILYEQYF. The CDR3 nucleotides are TGTGCCAGCAGCGAGGGAGGGGGCATTTTATACGAGCAGTACTTC.

This rearrangement joins TRBV7-2 to TRBJ2-7, with D tentatively TRBD1 (6 bases). V lost 1 base and J 9 bases, leaving 13 bases between the germline ends. Looked up from germline, CDR1 is SGHTA and CDR2 is FQGNSA. The CDR3 loop spans 13 amino acids. CDR3 protein: CASSLERGIGQYF. DNA for the CDR3: TGTGCCAGCAGCTTAGAAAGGGGGATCGGGCAGTACTTC.

The rearrangement uses TRBV30 and TRBJ1-1; 8 bases align to TRBD1. This CDR3 spans 15 amino acids. Germline V gene data show CDR1 as GTSNPN and CDR2 as SVGIG (reference sequence). V gave up 0 bases and J gave up 5 bases; unmatched junction bases: 8. CDR3 amino acids: CAWSVRTGTRTEAFF. The CDR3 nucleotides are TGTGCCTGGAGTGTTAGGACAGGGACGAGGACTGAAGCTTTCTTT.

The chain combines TRBV18 with TRBJ2-7; D may be TRBD1 (6 bases). V was cut by 4 bases and J by 3 bases, with 10 bases left in between. The CDR3 sequence is 13 residues long. Germline-derived CDR1 and CDR2 are KGHSH and LQKENI. CDR3 nucleotide sequence: TGTGCCAGCTCACGGTCAGGGGACTACGAGCAGTACTTC. Translating gives CASSRSGDYEQYF.

The chain carries TRBV2 and TRBJ2-2; 7 nucleotides align to TRBD1. Germline CDR1 reads SNHLY; CDR2 reads FYNNEI. J gave up 0 bases and V 4 bases, and 20 bases lay outside the gene matches. The CDR3 has 21 amino acids. CDR3 sequence: CASSATPGQQERRANTGELFF. DNA of the CDR3: TGTGCCAGCAGTGCGACTCCGGGACAGCAAGAACGACGGGCGAACACCGGGGAGCTGTTTTTT.

This chain uses TRBV10-3 with TRBJ1-6, with no clear D. CDR1 and CDR2 from the germline V gene are ENHRY and SYGVKD. The CDR3 contains 15 residues. V was pared by 4 bases and J by 0 bases, with 7 bases between. In DNA, the CDR3 is TGTGCCATCAGTGTGTCGAGCTCCTATAATTCACCCCTCCACTTT. Its protein is CAISVSSSYNSPLHF.

A word on this clone: Other DNA sequences in this sample translate to the same CDR3. The CDR3 DNA follows: TGTGCCAGCAGCTTTATTGCCGGCGGCACAGATACGCAGTATTTT. It specifies CASSFIAGGTDTQYF. The chain links TRBV11-2 to TRBJ2-3; D call uncertain. Trimming removed 3 bases from V and 1 base from J, with 11 bases in between. Per germline, CDR1 SGHAT and CDR2 FQNNGV. This CDR3 contains 15 residues.

The chain links TRBV5-1 to TRBJ2-1; D is ambiguous. CDR3 length: 15 residues. The ends were cut back, 4 bases at V and 2 bases at J, with 13 bases in the middle. In germline, CDR1 is SGHRS, CDR2 YFSETQ. This chain's CDR3 is CASSHGRRPYNEQFF. DNA for the CDR3: TGCGCCAGCAGCCACGGACGCCGCCCCTACAATGAGCAGTTCTTC.

The count of this clone is one. One junction end does not reproduce the germline sequence, and a read error may be involved. The chain has TRBV18 and TRBJ1-5, with 7 positions matching TRBD1. The CDR3 consists of 16 residues. Germline-derived CDR1 and CDR2 are KGHSH and LQKENI. Here the CDR3 DNA reads TGTGCCAGCTCACCTTACGGACAGGATAGCAGTCAGCCCCAGCATTTT. Translated: CASSPYGQDSSQPQHF.

The chain is built from TRBV2 and TRBJ1-2; weak D call: TRBD1 (5 bases). The CDR3 consists of 16 residues. CDR1 is SNHLY and CDR2 is FYNNEI in the germline V gene. Trimming pared 2 bases from V and 2 bases from J, leaving 15 bases between. In DNA form, the CDR3 reads TGTGCCAGCAGTGAATCCAGGGCCCGGTCAAACTATGGCTACACCTTC. Translating it yields CASSESRARSNYGYTF.

The V gene is TRBV20-1, the J gene TRBJ2-3; D unclear. The CDR3 is 11 residues long. Germline lookup yields CDR1 DFQATT and CDR2 SNEGSKA (reference sequence). V lost 6 bases and J lost 9, with 13 bases in between. CDR3 coding DNA: TGCAGTGCCAACCGCGATAACACGCAGTATTTT. It translates to CSANRDNTQYF.

The chain carries TRBV12-2 and TRBJ2-3; TRBD2, the table's D call, was not compared with the DNA. TRBV12-2 is labeled a pseudogene. The CDR3 has 14 residues. CDR3 bases: TGTGCAAGTCGCTTCGGACTAGTCGTAGATACGCAGTATTTT. Protein: CASRFGLVVDTQYF.

The chain carries TRBV9 and TRBJ2-3, with a tentative D call TRBD2 (6 bases). V shed 0 bases and J shed 10 bases, with 12 bases lying between them. CDR3 length equals 13 residues. The germline CDR1 and CDR2 sequences are SGDLS and YYNGEE. In DNA form, the CDR3 reads TGTGCCAGCAGCGTAGGCGGGAACGTGGCGCAGTATTTT. Amino acids: CASSVGGNVAQYF.